Listed below are T cell receptor beta chains from one sample, sequenced in a study of blood T cell repertoires in COVID-19. The assay was immunoSEQ multiplex PCR, and TCRdb's table has in-frame clones only and misses some. This repertoire shows 150,000 to 200,000 clones, around 85% found once; its top ten account for around 8.4%. The sample consisted of peripheral blood. Receptor source: an elderly woman with COVID-19, enrolled during active disease. Both conserved end residues are part of each CDR3. Each record gives: CDR3 DNA, CDR3 protein, D gene, CDR3 length, clone size, J gene, V gene. A D gene is named only where the DNA matches it firmly. Clone size is shown for a subset of rows, as once, few, many or a class of expanded clone.

TGTGCCAGTAGTATAGGAGACAGAAGCTCTGGAAACACCATATATTTT	CASSIGDRSSGNTIYF	-	16	-	TRBJ1-3	TRBV19
TGCGCCAGCAGCCAAGATGCAGGGGGTCGTGGAAACACCATATATTTT	CASSQDAGGRGNTIYF	TRBD1	16	-	TRBJ1-3	TRBV4-1
TGTGCCAGCAGTTACGGGGCAGGAAACACCATATATTTT	CASSYGAGNTIYF	-	13	-	TRBJ1-3	TRBV6-5
TGTGCCAGCCGCCGACCGGGACAGGGGTCGGTAGAGCAGTTCTTC	CASRRPGQGSVEQFF	TRBD1	15	few	TRBJ2-1	TRBV27
TGTGCCAGCAGAATCGGACTAGCGAACGATGAGCAGTTCTTC	CASRIGLANDEQFF	TRBD2	14	few	TRBJ2-1	TRBV6-5
TGTGCCAGCGTCATACGGGGGAGCTCCTACAATGAGCAGTTCTTC	CASVIRGSSYNEQFF	-	15	-	TRBJ2-1	TRBV2
TGTGCCAGCAGCCTAGGGACAGCGGGGGGCTACACCTTC	CASSLGTAGGYTF	TRBD1	13	-	TRBJ1-2	TRBV7-2
TGTGCCAGCAGCTTGAAGCAGGCCTCTGGGGCCAACGTCCTGACTTTC	CASSLKQASGANVLTF	-	16	-	TRBJ2-6	TRBV5-4
TGTGCCAGCAGCCCCCGGTCGGGCGGCGGGGGGGCTGCAGATACGCAGTATTTT	CASSPRSGGGGAADTQYF	TRBD2	18	-	TRBJ2-3	TRBV9
TGTGCCAGCAGTATCCGCCCAAACCGACAGGGAGAAACGCAGTATTTT	CASSIRPNRQGETQYF	TRBD1	16	-	TRBJ2-3	TRBV27
TGTGCCAGTAGGCGGGGAAGCTCCTACAATGAGCAGTTCTTC	CASRRGSSYNEQFF	-	14	-	TRBJ2-1	TRBV19